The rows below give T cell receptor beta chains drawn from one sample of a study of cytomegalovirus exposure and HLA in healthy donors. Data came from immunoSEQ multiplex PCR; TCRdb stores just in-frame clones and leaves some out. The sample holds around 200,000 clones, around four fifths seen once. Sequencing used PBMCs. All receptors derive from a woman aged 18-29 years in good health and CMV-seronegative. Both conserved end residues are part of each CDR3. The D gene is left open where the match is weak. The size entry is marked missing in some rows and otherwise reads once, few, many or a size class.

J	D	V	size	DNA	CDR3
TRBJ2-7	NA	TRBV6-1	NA	TGTGCCAGCTCTCCAGGGCCCCACGAGCAGTACTTC	CASSPGPHEQYF
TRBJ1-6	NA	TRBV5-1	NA	TGCGCCAGCAGCTTGGCTCAGGATTCACCCCTCCACTTT	CASSLAQDSPLHF
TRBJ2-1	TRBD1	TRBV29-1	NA	TGCAGCGTCGAACAGGGGGCTCGGATCGTGCAGTTCTTC	CSVEQGARIVQFF
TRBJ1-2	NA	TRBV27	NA	TGTGCCAGCAGTTTCTCCGACAGGACGGTCGATGGCTACACCTTC	CASSFSDRTVDGYTF
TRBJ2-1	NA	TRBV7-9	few	TGTGCCAGCAGCGGAGGGCGTGTGGGATCCGTTTACAATGAGCAGTTCTTC	CASSGGRVGSVYNEQFF
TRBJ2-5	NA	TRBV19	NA	TGTGCCACCAATGGGGGGGCCCGTCAAGAGACCCAGTACTTC	CATNGGARQETQYF
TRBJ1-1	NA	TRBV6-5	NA	TGTGCCAGCAGCAGGGACACTGTGAACACTGAAGCTTTCTTT	CASSRDTVNTEAFF
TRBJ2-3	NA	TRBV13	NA	TGTGCCAGCAGCTTAAGATCGGGGTCTGTCACAGATACGCAGTATTTT	CASSLRSGSVTDTQYF
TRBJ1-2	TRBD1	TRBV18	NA	TGTGCCAGCTCACCGACAGGGCCTGGTCTTGGCTACACCTTC	CASSPTGPGLGYTF
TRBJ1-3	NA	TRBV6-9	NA	TGTGCCAGCAGAAATCAGGACGGGAGAAGCCTAAACACCATATATTTT	CASRNQDGRSLNTIYF
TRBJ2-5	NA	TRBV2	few	TGTGCCAGCAACTCGGGAGAAGAGACCCAGTACTTC	CASNSGEETQYF
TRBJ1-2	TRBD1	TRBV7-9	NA	TGTGCCAGCAGCTTAACAGGGGACGGCTACACCTTC	CASSLTGDGYTF
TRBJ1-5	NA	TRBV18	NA	TGTGCCAGCTCACCACGGACCACGGGGTTCGATCAGCCCCAGCATTTT	CASSPRTTGFDQPQHF
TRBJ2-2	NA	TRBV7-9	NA	TGTGCCAGCAGCTTAGCGTCCCCGTCCGGTCTGTTTTTT	CASSLASPSGLFF
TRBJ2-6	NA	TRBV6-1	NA	TGTGCCAGCAGTGAATGGGGCAGCGCCTCTGGGGCCAACGTCCTGACTTTC	CASSEWGSASGANVLTF
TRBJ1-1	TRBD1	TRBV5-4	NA	TGTGCCAGCGAACAGGGGTTACAGAACACTGAAGCTTTCTTT	CASEQGLQNTEAFF
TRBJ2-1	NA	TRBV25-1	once	TGTGCCAGCATGGGACTTTGGAACAATGAGCAGTTCTTC	CASMGLWNNEQFF
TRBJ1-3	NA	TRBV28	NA	TGTGCCAGCAGTTTCGGGGGATCTGGAAACACCATATATTTT	CASSFGGSGNTIYF
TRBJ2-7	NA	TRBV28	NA	TGTGCCAGCAGTTCCTACTACGAGCAGTACTTC	CASSSYYEQYF
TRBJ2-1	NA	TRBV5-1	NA	TGCGCCAGCAGCTTGGCGTCTTCCTACAATGAGCAGTTCTTC	CASSLASSYNEQFF
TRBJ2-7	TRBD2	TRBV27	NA	TGTGCCAGCAGCGTCGGCCGCGGGAGCTCCTACGAGCAGTACTTC	CASSVGRGSSYEQYF
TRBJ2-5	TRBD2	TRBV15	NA	TGTGCCACCAGCAGAGCGTGGGAGGGCCTAGAGACCCAGTACTTC	CATSRAWEGLETQYF
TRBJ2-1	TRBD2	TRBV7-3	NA	TGTGCCAGCAGCTTAGAGGCGGGAGGCCTGGGAAGCTCCTACAATGAGCAGTTCTTC	CASSLEAGGLGSSYNEQFF
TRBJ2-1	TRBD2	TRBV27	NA	TGTGCCAGCAGTTTTAGGGGGGCTAGCGGGAGCTATGAGCAGTTCTTC	CASSFRGASGSYEQFF
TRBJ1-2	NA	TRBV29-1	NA	TGCAGCGTGGGGGGGGTGTATGGCTACACCTTC	CSVGGVYGYTF
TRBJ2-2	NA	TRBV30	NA	TGTGCCTGGAGTGAGCCCGGGGAGCTGTTTTTT	CAWSEPGELFF
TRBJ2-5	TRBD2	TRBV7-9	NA	TGTGCCAGCAGCCCCGGGGGTTTAGCGGGGGCCCAAGAGACCCAGTACTTC	CASSPGGLAGAQETQYF
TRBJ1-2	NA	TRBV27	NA	TGTGCCAGCAGGGGAGCGTCCCCGGGAGGCTACACCTTC	CASRGASPGGYTF
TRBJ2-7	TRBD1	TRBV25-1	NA	TGTGCCAGCAGTGAATGGGGGACAGGGGGCGGCGAGCAGTACTTC	CASSEWGTGGGEQYF
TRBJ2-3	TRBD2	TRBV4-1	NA	TGCGCCAGCAGCCAAGAACCGGCTAGCGGGAGAGCAGATACGCAGTATTTT	CASSQEPASGRADTQYF
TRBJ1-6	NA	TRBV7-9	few	TGTGCCAGCAGCCAGAACAGGTTGACGGTGAATTCACCCCTCCACTTT	CASSQNRLTVNSPLHF
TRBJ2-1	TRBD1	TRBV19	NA	TGTGCCAGTGCAAAGACAGGGTTGAATGAGCAGTTCTTC	CASAKTGLNEQFF
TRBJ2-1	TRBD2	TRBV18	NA	TGTGCCAGCTCACCATTCAGCGGGAAGAACTACAATGAGCAGTTCTTC	CASSPFSGKNYNEQFF
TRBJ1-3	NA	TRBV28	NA	TGTGCCAGCAGTTCCCCTACGGCCATATATTTT	CASSSPTAIYF
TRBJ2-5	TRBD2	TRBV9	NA	TGTGCCAGCAGCGTAAAAGCGGGGGAGCGAGTACAAGAGACCCAGTACTTC	CASSVKAGERVQETQYF
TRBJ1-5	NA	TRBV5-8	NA	TGTGCCAGCAGTTCCAGGGTTAGCAATCAGCCCCAGCATTTT	CASSSRVSNQPQHF
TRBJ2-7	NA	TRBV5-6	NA	TGTGCCAGCAGCTTGGAGCAGGATCGGTACGAGCAGTACTTC	CASSLEQDRYEQYF
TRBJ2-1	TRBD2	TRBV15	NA	TGTGCCACCAGCAGAGGAGCGGGGGTAAAGGAAGATGAGCAGTTCTTC	CATSRGAGVKEDEQFF
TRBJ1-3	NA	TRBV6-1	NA	TGTGCCAGCAGTGAAATCAGGGCTGGAAACACCATATATTTT	CASSEIRAGNTIYF
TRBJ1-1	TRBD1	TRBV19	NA	TGTGCCAGTAGTATTGGGGACAGGGGTTTCACTGAAGCTTTCTTT	CASSIGDRGFTEAFF
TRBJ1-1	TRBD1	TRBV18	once	TGTGCCAGCTCACCTGATAGGGACAGGGGTTCAGCTTTCTTT	CASSPDRDRGSAFF
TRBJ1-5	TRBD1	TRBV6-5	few	TGTGCCAGCAGTTGGGGGACAGGGGATCAGCCCCAGCATTTT	CASSWGTGDQPQHF
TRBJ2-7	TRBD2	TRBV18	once	TGTGCCAGCTCACCCCCTAGCGGGAGCTTTTACGAGCAGTACTTC	CASSPPSGSFYEQYF
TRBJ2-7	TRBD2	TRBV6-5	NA	TGTGCCAGCAGTCTGAGCGGGGGAGCCTACGAGCAGTACTTC	CASSLSGGAYEQYF
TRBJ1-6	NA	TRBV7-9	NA	TGTGCCAGCAGCTTATTTGATAGTAATTCACCCCTCCACTTT	CASSLFDSNSPLHF
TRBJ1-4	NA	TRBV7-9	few	TGTGCCAGCAGCCAAAGGACAGAGGAAAAACTGTTTTTT	CASSQRTEEKLFF
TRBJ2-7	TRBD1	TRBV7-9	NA	TGTGCCAGGGGGACAGGGCCCCCCTACGAGCAGTACTTC	CARGTGPPYEQYF
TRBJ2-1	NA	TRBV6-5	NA	TGTGCCAGCCTTTCCTACAATGAGCAGTTCTTC	CASLSYNEQFF
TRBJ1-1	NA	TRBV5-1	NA	TGCGCCAGCTGCCCGTGGGGAGGGACCTTCACTGAAGCTTTCTTT	CASCPWGGTFTEAFF
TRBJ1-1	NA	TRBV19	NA	TGTGCCAGTAGTACCTCGCGAGGGACTGAAGCTTTCTTT	CASSTSRGTEAFF
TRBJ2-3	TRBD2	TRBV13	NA	TGTGCCAGCAGCGCCCGACTAGCGGGGGGTGGAGATACGCAGTATTTT	CASSARLAGGGDTQYF
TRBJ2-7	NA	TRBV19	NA	TGTGCCAGTAGTATAGGTTGGACTCCCTACGAGCAGTACTTC	CASSIGWTPYEQYF
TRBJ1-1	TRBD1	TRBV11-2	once	TGTGCCAGCAGCTTAGACATGACAGGGAGGAACACTGAAGCTTTCTTT	CASSLDMTGRNTEAFF
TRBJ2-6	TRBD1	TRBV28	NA	TGTGCCAGCAGCCTGCCGGTAGGGGGCGGTGGGGCCAACGTCCTGACTTTC	CASSLPVGGGGANVLTF
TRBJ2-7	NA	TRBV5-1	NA	TGCGCCAGCAGCTTAATCGGGTGGGAGCAGTACTTC	CASSLIGWEQYF
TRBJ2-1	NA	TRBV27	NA	TGTGCCAGCAGTTACGCGGATGAGCAGTTCTTC	CASSYADEQFF
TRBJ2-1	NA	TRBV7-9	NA	TGTGCCAGCAGCTTAGTCGGGACATCTACGAATGAGCAGTTCTTC	CASSLVGTSTNEQFF
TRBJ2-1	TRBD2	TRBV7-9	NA	TGTTCCAGCACCGAGGCTAGCGGCGTTCGGGATGAGCAGTTCTTC	CSSTEASGVRDEQFF
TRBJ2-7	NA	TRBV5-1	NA	TGCGCCAGCAGCTTGGGGGGCAGGACCTACGAGCAGTACTTC	CASSLGGRTYEQYF
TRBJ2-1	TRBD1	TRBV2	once	TGTGCCAGCAGAGTACAGGGGAATGAGCAGTTCTTC	CASRVQGNEQFF